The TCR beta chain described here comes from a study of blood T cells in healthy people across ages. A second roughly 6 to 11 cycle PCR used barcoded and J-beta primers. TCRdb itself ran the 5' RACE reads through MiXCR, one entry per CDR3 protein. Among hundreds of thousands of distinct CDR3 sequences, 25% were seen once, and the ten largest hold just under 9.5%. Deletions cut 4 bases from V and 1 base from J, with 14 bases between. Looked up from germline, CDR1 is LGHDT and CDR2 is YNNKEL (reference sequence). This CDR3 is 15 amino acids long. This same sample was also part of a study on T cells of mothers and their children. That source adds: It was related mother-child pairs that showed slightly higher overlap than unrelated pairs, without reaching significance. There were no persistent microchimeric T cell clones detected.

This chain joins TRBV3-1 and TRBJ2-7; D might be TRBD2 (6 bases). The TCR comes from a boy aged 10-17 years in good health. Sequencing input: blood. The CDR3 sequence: CASSPEAGTSYEQYF. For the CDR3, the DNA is TGTGCCAGCAGCCCTGAGGCGGGAACTTCCTACGAGCAGTACTTC.